A single sample gave rise to the 23 T cell receptor beta chains below, sequenced in a study of tumor and adjacent non-tumor tissue in lung cancer. The template was RNA from unsorted bulk tissue. A modified ARM-PCR protocol with three rounds of nested PCR amplified TCRbeta. TCRdb itself ran the multiplex PCR reads through MiXCR, one entry per CDR3 protein. The sample records 95,000 to 150,000 distinct CDR3 sequences, 66% being singletons. Input material: lung tumor tissue. These receptors all stem from a man aged 25 to 40 with non-small cell lung cancer.

This clonotype was picked up many times. The rearrangement links TRBV12-3 or TRBV12-4 to TRBJ2-7; D perhaps matches TRBD2 (6 bases). Trimming shortened V by 5 bases and J by 4 bases, and 15 bases separated the two germline ends. CDR3 length: 14 amino acids. CDR3 region: CASSPEEGVYEQYF. The DNA of the CDR3 is TGTGCCAGCAGTCCGGAGGAGGGAGTGTACGAGCAGTACTTC.

A remark on this clonotype: A read error may be the cause here, since a much bigger clone is one base away. The V call is TRBV6-1, the J call TRBJ2-3; D is possibly TRBD2 (6 bases). The germline gives CDR1 MNHNS, CDR2 SASEGT. The CDR3 covers 19 residues. V lost 6 bases and J 5 bases, leaving 30 bases between the germline ends. CDR3 DNA: TGTGCCAGCAGGGGAAACCCCCGGGACTTTGCTCGGGGTGGAGATACGCAGTATTTT. It encodes CASRGNPRDFARGGDTQYF.

The chain joins TRBV12-3 or TRBV12-4 to TRBJ2-7, with a weak D call TRBD2 (6 bases). The germline V and J ends were trimmed by 11 bases and 7 bases, with 18 bases remaining between them. The CDR3 consists of 12 residues. Here the CDR3 DNA reads TGTGCCGGTTGTACGGGGGATCGGGAGCAGTACTTC. Its protein is CAGCTGDREQYF.

With respect to this clonotype: Without the conserved terminal phenylalanine or tryptophan, this CDR3 likely stems from a read error. V is TRBV11-3 and J is TRBJ2-3; possibly TRBD1 or TRBD2 for D (5 bases each). Germline V lookup: CDR1 SGHNT, CDR2 YENEEA. The V end was cut by 5 bases, the J end by 5 bases, with 20 bases between. There are 16 residues in the CDR3. CDR3 nucleotides: TGTGCCAGCAGCCCGCTCGCGGGCTCCAGGGTAGATACGCAGTATTTA. Its protein product is CASSPLAGSRVDTQYL.

The rearrangement uses TRBV20-1 and TRBJ2-2; either TRBD1 or TRBD2 may fit D (5 bases each). The CDR3 consists of 17 residues. V lost 1 base to trimming and J lost 1 base, with 16 bases between them. Germline V CDR1 and CDR2: DFQATT, SNEGSKA (reference sequence). The CDR3 here is CSARAGREKRNTGELFF. The CDR3 DNA reads as TGCAGTGCTAGAGCGGGACGGGAAAAAAGGAACACCGGGGAGCTGTTTTTT.

The rearrangement uses TRBV20-1 and TRBJ1-1; D gene ambiguous. Germline V gene lookup returns CDR1 DFQATT and CDR2 SNEGSKA (reference sequence). This CDR3 has 14 residues. Trimming took 1 base from V and 2 from J, leaving 11 bases between them. Here the CDR3 reads CSARGAGFNTEAFF. The CDR3 DNA reads as TGCAGTGCTAGAGGGGCAGGCTTTAACACTGAAGCTTTCTTT.

Worth noting for this clonotype: Since a much larger clone is just one base distant, this may be a read error. The V and J genes are TRBV29-1 and TRBJ2-1; TRBD2 is a possible D gene (6 bases). The CDR3 length is 14 residues. Germline CDR1 reads SQVTM; CDR2 reads ANQGSEA. This CDR3 is CNVTRGPAGGIQFF. DNA for the CDR3: TGCAACGTTACCCGAGGGCCAGCCGGCGGGATCCAGTTCTTC.

For this clonotype: Here the CDR3 omits its conserved ending phenylalanine or tryptophan, so a read error is the likely source. The chain uses TRBV20-1 and TRBJ2-5; D is unclear. The CDR3 has 10 residues. Trimming shortened V by 7 bases and J by 2 bases, and 5 bases separated the two germline ends. CDR1 and CDR2 from the germline V gene are DFQATT and SNEGSKA (reference sequence). DNA for the CDR3: TGCAGTGTGTTTCAAGAGACCCAGTACCTC. It translates to CSVFQETQYL.

The chain employs TRBV11-2 and TRBJ1-3, with D perhaps TRBD1 (5 bases). This CDR3 region has 14 residues. The germline gives CDR1 SGHAT, CDR2 FQNNGV. Trimming left V 6 bases short and J 4 bases short, with 13 bases between. The CDR3 sequence: CASSHDSAGNTIYF. The CDR3 nucleotides are TGTGCCAGCAGTCATGACAGTGCCGGAAACACCATATATTTT.

With respect to this clonotype: Being one base from a much bigger clone, this may be a read error. The V call is TRBV4-3, the J call TRBJ1-2; D uncertain. CDR3 length equals 14 residues. Germline loops: CDR1 LGHNA, CDR2 YSLEER. V lost 2 bases, J lost 7 bases, and 14 bases lay in between. The CDR3 protein is CASSQYLINGGYTF. CDR3 nucleotides: TGCGCCAGCAGCCAATATTTGATCAACGGTGGCTACACCTTC.

This clonotype has only one observation. A junction end diverges from the germline sequence, so it may reflect a read error. The chain links TRBV7-9 to TRBJ2-5; 10 bases are a match to TRBD1. Germline lookup yields CDR1 SEHNR and CDR2 FQNEAQ (reference sequence). The CDR3 contains 19 residues. The DNA of the CDR3 is TGTGCCAACAGCTCGCTCTCCGGGACAGGGGTCTGGTACCAAGAGACCCAGTACTTC. It is translated as CANSSLSGTGVWYQETQYF.

This clonotype was counted only a few times. CDR3 coding DNA: TGCAGTGCCGTCGGGAAGGGCAATAATGAGCAGTTCTTC. Its translation: CSAVGKGNNEQFF. The rearrangement joins TRBV20-1 to TRBJ2-1; the D gene is possibly TRBD2 (5 bases). The CDR3 runs to 13 residues. V was shortened by 6 bases and J by 7 bases, with 16 bases between the two germline ends. Looked up from germline, CDR1 is DFQATT and CDR2 is SNEGSKA (reference sequence).

The chain employs TRBV6-2 or TRBV6-3 and TRBJ2-3, with D hard to call. CDR3 size: 12 residues. From germline, CDR1 is MNHEY and CDR2 SVGEGT. CDR3 region: CTMDSYWNTQYF. CDR3 bases: TGTACCATGGATTCCTACTGGAATACGCAGTATTTT.

Details on this clonotype: Compared with germline, one end of the junction differs, possibly owing to a read error. This rearrangement joins TRBV6-2 or TRBV6-3 to TRBJ1-2; D ambiguous. The germline CDR1 and CDR2 sequences are MNHEY and SVGEGT. The CDR3 covers 13 residues. CDR3 protein: CASSSRARYGCTF. The CDR3 DNA reads as TGTGCCAGCAGTTCACGGGCCCGCTATGGCTGCACCTTC.

Comments on this clonotype: The junction departs from germline at one end; a sequencing error may be responsible. V gene TRBV4-2 combines with J gene TRBJ2-7; D is uncertain. CDR1 is LGHNA and CDR2 is YNFKEQ in the germline V gene. CDR3 size: 15 residues. The CDR3 coding sequence is TGTGCCAGTAGCCAAGAATACAGTTCCTACTACGAGCAGTACTTC. Translating it yields CASSQEYSSYYEQYF.

With regard to this clonotype: A single base separates this from a much larger clone, so it may be a read error. The chain employs TRBV5-5 and TRBJ2-1; D is ambiguous. The V end lost 0 bases, the J end lost 2 bases, and 15 bases lay between the germline ends. The CDR3 extends over 17 amino acids. Germline V lookup: CDR1 SGHKS, CDR2 YYEKEE (reference sequence). CDR3 region: CASSLVSLARAYNEQFF. CDR3 bases: TGTGCCAGCAGCTTGGTGAGCTTAGCTAGGGCCTACAATGAGCAGTTCTTC.

With respect to this clonotype: The junction departs from germline at one end; a sequencing error may be responsible. V usage is TRBV6-5 and J usage is TRBJ1-3; D is undetermined. Germline lookup yields CDR1 MNHEY and CDR2 SVGAGI. This CDR3 spans 15 amino acids. The CDR3 DNA sequence: TGTGCCAACAGTTCCTCAACAAGCCTTTCAAACACCATATATTTT. Translation: CANSSSTSLSNTIYF.

This chain connects TRBV18 to TRBJ2-7; D gene ambiguous. The CDR3 consists of 13 residues. V lost 3 bases and J 3 bases, leaving 9 bases between the germline ends. The germline V gene has CDR1 KGHSH and CDR2 LQKENI. The CDR3 coding sequence is TGTGCCAGCTCACCGGGTCTAAGCTACGAGCAGTACTTC. It specifies CASSPGLSYEQYF.

This clonotype was recorded a few times. The CDR3 nucleotides read TGTGCCAGCAGCTTAGGTCCCGAGCAGTACTTC. It is translated as CASSLGPEQYF. The gene calls are TRBV7-9 and TRBJ2-7; D is unclear. Germline CDR1 is SEHNR and CDR2 is FQNEAQ (reference sequence). The CDR3 length is 11 residues. V was clipped by 1 base and J by 6 bases, with 4 bases between them.

This clonotype has only one observation. Likely a read error: the CDR3 ends without its conserved phenylalanine or tryptophan. The chain employs TRBV6-2 or TRBV6-3 and TRBJ2-1; 7 positions match TRBD2. CDR1 and CDR2 (germline): MNHEY, SVGEGT. J lost 8 bases, V lost 11 bases, and 12 bases had no gene match. CDR3 length equals 13 residues. CDR3 sequence reads: CACYRSGADEQFS. CDR3 DNA sequence: TGTGCCTGCTACCGCAGCGGGGCCGATGAGCAGTTCTCC.

This clonotype showed up just a few times. This CDR3 is missing its conserved last phenylalanine or tryptophan, likely due to a read error. This chain connects TRBV29-1 to TRBJ2-5; 11 bases fit TRBD1. In germline, CDR1 is SQVTM, CDR2 ANQGSEA. Trimming cost V 2 bases and J 7 bases; bases outside gene matches: 3. This CDR3 comprises 13 residues. The CDR3, as DNA: TGCAGCGTTGAAAGTGGGACAGGGGGGACCCAGTACGTC. Translated: CSVESGTGGTQYV.

This clonotype was counted many times. The chain couples TRBV5-4 to TRBJ2-5, with a possible D match to TRBD2 (5 bases). Germline CDR1 reads SGHNT; CDR2 reads YYREEE (reference sequence). Deletions cut 1 base from V and 4 bases from J, with 14 bases between. This CDR3 has 15 residues. CDR3 DNA sequence: TGTGCCAGCAGCTTGAATCGAGGGCTTGGAGAGACCCAGTACTTC. Protein product: CASSLNRGLGETQYF.

With respect to this clonotype: A much larger clone lies one base from this, so it may be a read error. This chain links TRBV30 with TRBJ1-5; a possible D gene is TRBD1 (5 bases). The V and J ends lost 8 bases and 7 bases respectively, with 18 bases between them. This CDR3 spans 13 amino acids. Germline CDR1 reads GTSNPN; CDR2 reads SVGIG (reference sequence). The CDR3 sequence is CARNEGFGQPQHF. The CDR3 nucleotides are TGTGCCAGGAACGAGGGGTTCGGGCAGCCCCAGCATTTT.